The next 3 T cell receptor beta chains were all read from a single sample in a study of Graves' ophthalmopathy and Graves' hyperthyroidism. The authors amplified TCR beta CDR3 regions, and they did so from RNA transcripts for repertoire sequencing. HTBI-primed first-round RT-PCR preceded second-round multiplex PCR. TCRdb called the multiplex PCR reads again in MiXCR, with one record for every CDR3 protein. The table has about 620,000 distinct CDR3 sequences, roughly 20% seen once. What was sequenced was peripheral blood. The receptors here all came from a woman between 18 and 30 years old with stable Graves' hyperthyroidism. Some clones in this sample may be carry-over from other donors' samples.

The sample holds many counts of this clonotype. The chain links TRBV6-5 to TRBJ2-5, with TRBD2 matching over 12 bases. Germline-derived CDR1 and CDR2 are MNHEY and SVGAGI. Unmatched junction bases numbered 9, after V lost 6 bases and J lost 4 bases. The CDR3 extends over 16 amino acids. The CDR3 DNA is TGTGCCAGCAGACGACCTAGCGGGGGGGCCACAGAGACCCAGTACTTC. This encodes CASRRPSGGATETQYF.

This clonotype has ten or more counts. The V call is TRBV11-2, the J call TRBJ2-5, with D possibly being TRBD1 (7 bases). This CDR3 is built from 17 residues. Germline CDR1 and CDR2: SGHAT and FQNNGV. Trimming shortened V by 0 bases and J by 5 bases, and 19 bases separated the two germline ends. This CDR3 is CASSLDFRQGGMETQYF. The CDR3 bases are TGTGCCAGCAGCTTAGATTTCCGGCAGGGGGGCATGGAGACCCAGTACTTC.

This clonotype was recorded many times. The V call is TRBV7-2, the J call TRBJ2-5; D is tentatively TRBD1 or TRBD2 (6 bases each). Germline CDR1 and CDR2: SGHTA and FQGNSA. V lost 5 bases and J lost 4, with 14 bases in between. This CDR3 has 14 amino acids. The CDR3 protein is CASSHTGAPETQYF. CDR3 sequence (DNA): TGTGCCAGCAGCCACACGGGGGCCCCAGAGACCCAGTACTTC. Based on the CDR3 plus reference TRBV7-2 and TRBJ2-5, the full variable domain is GAGVSQSPSNKVTEKGKDVELRCDPISGHTALYWYRQSLGQGLEFLIYFQGNSAPDKSGLPSDRFSAERTGGSVSTLTIQRTQQEDSAVYLCASSHTGAPETQYFGPGTRLLVL.